What follows are 18 T cell receptor beta chains derived from one specimen sequenced in a study of cytomegalovirus exposure and HLA in healthy donors. PCR amplification relied on 60 Vbeta primers (plus 13 Jbeta primers). Clones were read by immunoSEQ multiplex PCR, and TCRdb kept only the in-frame ones, dropping some. Of around 90,000 clones listed, roughly four fifths were seen once; the top ten hold 3.5% to 4%. The sample consisted of PBMCs. The receptors were sampled from a man in his forties or fifties in good health and CMV-seronegative.

This clone was observed a single time. The chain couples TRBV28 to TRBJ1-5, with TRBD1 matching 9 bases. This CDR3 comprises 15 residues. The germline gives CDR1 MDHEN, CDR2 SYDVKM. V lost 6 bases to trimming and J lost 1 base; unmatched junction nucleotides: 4. Here the CDR3 reads CASRGDRESNQPQHF. CDR3 DNA sequence: TGTGCCAGCAGGGGGGACAGGGAGAGCAATCAGCCCCAGCATTTT.

This chain uses TRBV19 with TRBJ1-2; 9 bases agree with TRBD1. V was pared by 5 bases and J by 3 bases, with 10 bases of the junction left unmatched. The germline gives CDR1 LNHDA, CDR2 SQIVND (reference sequence). CDR3 length equals 16 residues. CDR3 DNA sequence: TGTGCCAGTAGTCCCTGGGACAGGGCGGACTACTATGGCTACACCTTC. This gives the protein CASSPWDRADYYGYTF.

On this clone itself: At the DNA level, this CDR3 is encoded by other sequences in the same sample as well. The rearrangement joins TRBV11-2 to TRBJ2-7; D is unclear. Germline CDR1 SGHAT, CDR2 FQNNGV. V lost 3 bases, J lost 4 bases, and 7 bases lay in between. The CDR3 spans 12 residues. The CDR3 region is CASSLETYEQYF. DNA of the CDR3: TGTGCCAGCAGCTTGGAGACTTACGAGCAGTACTTC.

The V and J genes are TRBV28 and TRBJ1-6, with no clear D. CDR1 and CDR2 (germline): MDHEN, SYDVKM. This CDR3 is 16 amino acids long. Trimming left V 3 bases short and J 0 bases short, with 9 bases between. The CDR3 nucleotides are TGTGCCAGCAGTTTCTCCGGTAGCTCCTATAATTCACCCCTCCACTTT. Amino acid sequence: CASSFSGSSYNSPLHF.

Regarding this clone: The germline gene is not matched at one end of the junction; a read error may be the cause. V and J are TRBV2 and TRBJ2-6; D is perhaps TRBD1 (5 bases). The CDR3 spans 13 residues. Germline loops: CDR1 SNHLY, CDR2 FYNNEI. Here the CDR3 reads CASCPSGANVLTF. The CDR3 coding sequence is TGTGCCAGCTGTCCCTCTGGGGCCAACGTTCTGACTTTC.

The J gene is TRBJ2-2, the V gene TRBV7-9; D perhaps matches TRBD2 (5 bases). Trimming pared 5 bases from V and 6 bases from J, leaving 16 bases between. The CDR3 sequence is 15 residues long. Germline CDR1 reads SEHNR; CDR2 reads FQNEAQ (reference sequence). CDR3: CASSPAVFGAGELFF. The CDR3 DNA reads TGTGCCAGCAGCCCCGCGGTCTTCGGGGCCGGGGAGCTGTTTTTT.

This clone has a single count. The V and J genes are TRBV18 and TRBJ1-1; D gene uncertain. Between the trimmed V and J ends, which lost 2 bases and 2 bases, there was a span of 3 bases. This CDR3 is built from 12 residues. The germline gives CDR1 KGHSH, CDR2 LQKENI. The CDR3 DNA is TGTGCCAGCTCACCATCAAACACTGAAGCTTTCTTT. It encodes CASSPSNTEAFF. Supplemented by reference TRBV18 and TRBJ1-1, the full variable domain reads NAGVMQNPRHLVRRRGQEARLRCSPMKGHSHVYWYRQLPEEGLKFMVYLQKENIIDESGMPKERFSAEFPKEGPSILRIQQVVRGDSAAYFCASSPSNTEAFFGQGTRLTVV.

The chain is built from TRBV9 and TRBJ2-3; D is possibly TRBD2 (6 bases). The V end was cut by 4 bases, the J end by 4 bases, with 16 bases between. The germline V gene encodes CDR1 SGDLS and CDR2 YYNGEE. CDR3 length equals 15 residues. Written as DNA, the CDR3 is TGTGCCAGCAGCACCCGGGACTCTCTCCCAGATACGCAGTATTTT. Its translation: CASSTRDSLPDTQYF.

The chain uses TRBV28 and TRBJ2-3; no clear D gene. The CDR3 is 12 residues long. Trimming removed 5 bases at V and 11 bases at J, with 14 bases between. The germline CDR1 and CDR2 sequences are MDHEN and SYDVKM. This CDR3 reads CASSADPGRQYF. The CDR3, as DNA: TGTGCCAGCAGTGCCGACCCAGGCAGGCAGTATTTT.

This clone turned up a few times. The CDR3 sequence is CASSYGGTSSYEQYF. The CDR3 DNA reads as TGTGCCAGCAGCTATGGGGGGACTAGCAGTTACGAGCAGTACTTC. The rearrangement joins TRBV7-2 to TRBJ2-7; 9 positions match TRBD2. Trimming at V came to 4 bases and at J to 4 bases, leaving 8 bases not matched to a gene. This CDR3 is 15 amino acids long. The germline gives CDR1 SGHTA, CDR2 FQGNSA.

The genes are TRBV5-5 and TRBJ2-2; TRBD2 aligns across 10 bases. The V segment lost 2 bases and the J segment 3 bases; nucleotides outside the gene matches: 4. The CDR3 has 16 amino acids. Germline V lookup: CDR1 SGHKS, CDR2 YYEKEE (reference sequence). This CDR3 is CASSFGLAEYTGELFF. The DNA for the CDR3 is TGTGCCAGCAGCTTCGGACTAGCGGAATACACCGGGGAGCTGTTTTTT.

CDR3 amino acids: CSVENQGGATEAFF. In nucleotides, the CDR3 is TGCAGCGTTGAAAATCAGGGAGGGGCCACTGAAGCTTTCTTT. V and J are TRBV29-1 and TRBJ1-1; tentative D call: TRBD1 (5 bases). This CDR3 has 14 residues. Trimming pared 2 bases from V and 4 bases from J, leaving 14 bases between. The germline gives CDR1 SQVTM, CDR2 ANQGSEA. The variable domain in full, with the rest retrieved from reference TRBV29-1 and TRBJ1-1, is SAVISQKPSRDICQRGTSLTIQCQVDSQVTMMFWYRQQPGQSLTLIATANQGSEATYESGFVIDKFPISRPNLTFSTLTVSNMSPEDSSIYLCSVENQGGATEAFFGQGTRLTVV.

A few counts support this clone. V and J are TRBV5-8 and TRBJ1-5; TRBD1 might be the D (6 bases). The CDR3 loop spans 14 amino acids. V was cut by 4 bases and J by 4 bases, with 12 bases left in between. The V gene's germline CDR1 is SGHTS and CDR2 YDEGEE. CDR3: CASSLGQYNQPQHF. CDR3 bases: TGTGCCAGCAGCCTCGGACAGTATAATCAGCCCCAGCATTTT.

DNA of the CDR3: TGCGCCAGCAGCCAAGCCGAGGGAAAGAACACTGAAGCTTTCTTT. Amino acid sequence: CASSQAEGKNTEAFF. This rearrangement joins TRBV4-1 to TRBJ1-1; D call uncertain. V gave up 1 base and J gave up 1 base, with 10 bases separating them. The germline V gene encodes CDR1 MGHRA and CDR2 YSYEKL. The CDR3 covers 15 residues.

This clone was detected a few times. The gene calls are TRBV9 and TRBJ2-1, with 14 bases identical to TRBD2. V gave up 0 bases and J gave up 8 bases; unmatched junction bases: 4. Germline loops: CDR1 SGDLS, CDR2 YYNGEE. The CDR3 length is 16 residues. The CDR3 reads CASSVGTSGGFDEQFF. In nucleotides, the CDR3 is TGTGCCAGCAGCGTAGGGACTAGCGGGGGGTTTGATGAGCAGTTCTTC.

The chain carries TRBV27 and TRBJ2-3; D remains ambiguous. The germline V and J ends were trimmed by 5 bases and 0 bases, with 12 bases remaining between them. The V gene's germline CDR1 is MNHEY and CDR2 SMNVEV (reference sequence). This CDR3 is 15 amino acids long. For the CDR3, the DNA is TGTGCCAGCAGTCAGTTTGACGGGAGCACAGATACGCAGTATTTT. It encodes CASSQFDGSTDTQYF.

J is TRBJ1-4 and V is TRBV5-1; D remains unclear. The V gene's germline CDR1 is SGHRS and CDR2 YFSETQ. The CDR3 is made up of 16 amino acids. Trimming pared 3 bases from V and 7 bases from J, leaving 19 bases between. For the CDR3, the DNA is TGCGCCAGCAGCTCCTCGGGTCCCTGGTACGGTGAAAAACTGTTTTTT. The encoded protein is CASSSSGPWYGEKLFF.

The chain employs TRBV14 and TRBJ2-7, with 8 bases lining up with TRBD1. Germline lookup yields CDR1 SGHDN and CDR2 FVKESK. The CDR3 covers 14 residues. V dropped 4 bases and J dropped 4; count of bases not matched to a gene: 6. CDR3 in amino acids: CASSRPGTGYEQYF. CDR3 nucleotide sequence: TGTGCCAGCAGCCGTCCCGGGACAGGATACGAGCAGTACTTC.